The 22 T cell receptor beta chains below come from one sample, sequenced in a study of beta chain features in type 1 diabetes (dated by TCRdb to 2016 to 2018). Library preparation employed the immunoSEQ multiplex PCR assay. All of the isolated RNA was reverse transcribed with the High Capacity cDNA Reverse Transcription Kit, so expressed TCRB transcripts were sequenced. TCRdb provides this immuneACCESS table in a form limited to in-frame rearrangements. Some clones are lacking; in checked studies, under half of them reflect an unresolved V gene, and why the rest are absent is not known. Counted in this sample were hundreds of thousands of clones; about a sixth of them appeared once. Jointly, the top ten make up about 0.086% of the sample. Specimen: naive CD4+ T cells from blood. The sample's cell subset or site label, in plain terms: true naive CD4+ T cells. All receptors come from a man younger than 35 in good health.

The chain is built from TRBV27 and TRBJ2-1, with TRBD1 as a possible D gene (6 bases). In germline, CDR1 is MNHEY, CDR2 SMNVEV (reference sequence). The CDR3 loop spans 14 amino acids. Trimming shortened V by 5 bases and J by 8 bases, and 16 bases separated the two germline ends. The CDR3 nucleotides read TGTGCCAGCAGTCACGATAAGGGGGTCGATGAGCAGTTCTTC. Its translation: CASSHDKGVDEQFF.

This chain joins TRBV5-1 and TRBJ1-1, with 8 bases that match TRBD1. From germline, CDR1 is SGHRS and CDR2 YFSETQ. This CDR3 is built from 16 residues. Losses at the gene ends were 4 bases for V and 1 base for J; bases not matched to a gene: 9. The CDR3 DNA sequence: TGCGCCAGCAGCGCCAGACAGGGGATGAGGAACACTGAAGCTTTCTTT. Its translation is CASSARQGMRNTEAFF.

This clone came up a few times. This chain links TRBV7-3 with TRBJ2-7; D is uncertain. V was trimmed by 0 bases and J by 0 bases, leaving 6 bases between them. Germline CDR1 is SGHTA and CDR2 is FQGTGA. The CDR3 is 14 residues long. CDR3 in DNA: TGTGCCAGCAGCTTAACAGGGTTCTCCTACGAGCAGTACTTC. Encoded protein: CASSLTGFSYEQYF.

This clone was seen a few times. The chain carries TRBV28 and TRBJ1-2, with D unresolved. CDR3 length: 13 amino acids. V was shortened by 7 bases and J by 8 bases, with 17 bases between the two germline ends. Germline V lookup: CDR1 MDHEN, CDR2 SYDVKM. The CDR3 region is CASTMGWRVGYTF. The CDR3 nucleotides are TGTGCCAGCACGATGGGGTGGCGCGTCGGCTACACCTTC.

This clone was counted between two and nine times. The CDR3 sequence: CASSLAGAYNEQFF. In DNA, the CDR3 is TGTGCCAGCAGCTTAGCGGGAGCCTACAATGAGCAGTTCTTC. V and J are TRBV7-2 and TRBJ2-1; D may be TRBD2 (5 bases). V lost 0 bases and J lost 2, with 5 bases in between. CDR1 is SGHTA, CDR2 FQGNSA, per germline. CDR3 length: 14 residues.

This sequence joins TRBV29-1 and TRBJ2-7; 7 nucleotides line up with TRBD1. This CDR3 is 13 amino acids long. The ends lost 4 bases at V and 2 bases at J; junction bases unmatched: 5. Germline CDR1 reads SQVTM; CDR2 reads ANQGSEA. Here the CDR3 reads CSVGPGQPYEQYF. The DNA for the CDR3 is TGCAGCGTTGGTCCGGGACAGCCCTACGAGCAGTACTTC.

J is TRBJ1-3 and V is TRBV5-4; possibly TRBD1 for D (6 bases). V lost 4 bases and J 4 bases, leaving 12 bases between the germline ends. CDR3 length: 14 residues. Germline CDR1 SGHNT, CDR2 YYREEE (reference sequence). CDR3 in amino acids: CASSPVQGGNTIYF. In nucleotides, the CDR3 is TGTGCCAGCAGCCCCGTACAGGGAGGAAACACCATATATTTT.

The chain couples TRBV7-8 to TRBJ1-1, with D uncertain. CDR1 and CDR2 (germline): SGHVS, FQNEAQ. With 5 bases removed from V and 0 bases from J, the gap between germline ends came to 7 bases. There are 13 residues in the CDR3. The CDR3 protein is CASSVEMNTEAFF. The CDR3 DNA reads TGTGCCAGCAGCGTAGAGATGAACACTGAAGCTTTCTTT.

In its sample, this clone was seen a few times. The rearrangement joins TRBV11-2 to TRBJ1-5; 7 bases fit TRBD1. Germline CDR1 is SGHAT and CDR2 is FQNNGV. V dropped 5 bases and J dropped 4; count of bases not matched to a gene: 14. This CDR3 contains 17 residues. The CDR3 DNA reads as TGTGCCAGCAGCGCCCGACAGGGAAAGGGTCTGAATCAGCCCCAGCATTTT. It translates to CASSARQGKGLNQPQHF.

The V gene is TRBV5-1, the J gene TRBJ2-3; unclear D gene. The germline V gene encodes CDR1 SGHRS and CDR2 YFSETQ. This CDR3 contains 16 residues. V shed 0 bases and J shed 1 base, with 12 bases lying between them. The CDR3 region is CASSLARQSGTDTQYF. The CDR3 coding sequence is TGCGCCAGCAGCTTGGCCAGGCAGTCGGGCACAGATACGCAGTATTTT.

V and J are TRBV28 and TRBJ2-2; D remains unclear. The germline CDR1 and CDR2 sequences are MDHEN and SYDVKM. The CDR3 length is 16 residues. V was pared by 2 bases and J by 2 bases, with 12 bases between. This CDR3 is CASSLTPAVNTGELFF. CDR3 bases: TGTGCCAGCAGTTTAACCCCAGCAGTTAACACCGGGGAGCTGTTTTTT.

The chain combines TRBV6-5 with TRBJ1-5; TRBD1 matches at 10 bases. The CDR3 totals 15 residues. CDR1 and CDR2 from the germline V gene are MNHEY and SVGAGI. V lost 5 bases and J lost 7; bases outside the gene matches: 8. Written as DNA, the CDR3 is TGTGCCAGCAGTAGGTCCGGGACAGGGGAACAGCCCCAGCATTTT. It codes for CASSRSGTGEQPQHF.

This clone was observed a handful of times. The chain combines TRBV2 with TRBJ2-4, with a tentative D call TRBD1 (5 bases). Trimming left V 7 bases short and J 0 bases short, with 7 bases between. The CDR3 has 13 residues. In germline, CDR1 is SNHLY, CDR2 FYNNEI. The CDR3 DNA reads as TGTGCCAGCATGGGGCTAGCCAAAAACATTCAGTACTTC. Translated, it gives CASMGLAKNIQYF. The full variable domain, with the rest looked up from reference TRBV2 and TRBJ2-4, is EPEVTQTPSHQVTQMGQEVILRCVPISNHLYFYWYRQILGQKVEFLVSFYNNEISEKSEIFDDQFSVERPDGSNFTLKIRSTKLEDSAMYFCASMGLAKNIQYFGAGTRLSVL.

The chain uses TRBV18 and TRBJ2-5, with D unresolved. Trimming pared 8 bases from V and 3 bases from J, leaving 7 bases between. CDR3 length equals 11 residues. Per germline, CDR1 KGHSH and CDR2 LQKENI. The CDR3 DNA follows: TGTGCCAGCGCGGCGGAAGAGACCCAGTACTTC. Translating it yields CASAAEETQYF.

V is TRBV1 and J is TRBJ1-5. TRBV1 is a pseudogene locus. There are 15 residues in the CDR3. Here the CDR3 reads CTSSLFGWDNQPQHF. CDR3 sequence (DNA): TGCACCAGCAGCCTGTTTGGTTGGGACAATCAGCCCCAGCATTTT.

There are a few counts of this clone. V gene TRBV4-2 combines with J gene TRBJ2-3; 8 nucleotides align to TRBD2. Losses at the gene ends were 0 bases for V and 3 bases for J; bases not matched to a gene: 11. In germline, CDR1 is LGHNA, CDR2 YNFKEQ. The length of the CDR3 is 18 residues. The CDR3: CASSQDMAGGRETDTQYF. The CDR3, as DNA: TGTGCCAGCAGCCAAGATATGGCGGGAGGTCGGGAGACAGATACGCAGTATTTT.

This clone showed up just a few times. The V gene is TRBV7-9, the J gene TRBJ1-6; a weak D match, TRBD1 (5 bases). V shed 1 base and J shed 13 bases, with 17 bases lying between them. The CDR3 sequence is 15 residues long. In germline, CDR1 is SEHNR, CDR2 FQNEAQ (reference sequence). CDR3 DNA: TGTGCCAGCAGCTTAGATTTGGGCAGCGGGGCGCCCCTCCACTTT. As protein: CASSLDLGSGAPLHF.

J is TRBJ2-1 and V is TRBV7-6; 7 bases agree with TRBD1. The CDR3 is made up of 15 amino acids. The germline gives CDR1 SGHVS, CDR2 FNYEAQ. Unmatched junction bases numbered 1, after V lost 1 base and J lost 1 base. The CDR3 sequence is CASSLETGSYNEQFF. CDR3 coding DNA: TGTGCCAGCAGCTTAGAGACAGGGTCCTACAATGAGCAGTTCTTC.

This clone has only a few counts. The CDR3 DNA sequence: TGTGCCTGGAGTGTACAGGGCTCGATCAATTCACCCCTCCACTTT. This translates into CAWSVQGSINSPLHF. The gene calls are TRBV30 and TRBJ1-6, with D maybe TRBD1 (6 bases). V dropped 0 bases and J dropped 7 bases, with 13 bases sitting between them. The germline CDR1 and CDR2 sequences are GTSNPN and SVGIG (reference sequence). The CDR3 runs to 15 residues. The full variable domain, rest sourced from reference TRBV30 and TRBJ1-6, is SQTIHQWPATLVQPVGSPLSLECTVEGTSNPNLYWYRQAAGRGLQLLFYSVGIGQISSEVPQNLSASRPQDRQFILSSKKLLLSDSGFYLCAWSVQGSINSPLHFGNGTRLTVT.

This clone was seen only a few times. The rearrangement links TRBV6-6 to TRBJ1-4; perhaps TRBD1 as D (5 bases). Germline CDR1 and CDR2: MNHNY and SVGAGI (reference sequence). The germline V and J ends were trimmed by 2 bases and 5 bases, with 9 bases remaining between them. CDR3 size: 14 residues. CDR3 DNA: TGTGCCAGCAGTTACCCCAGGGTAAATGAAAAACTGTTTTTT. Its translation: CASSYPRVNEKLFF.

In this sample, this clone turned up many times. This chain links TRBV5-4 with TRBJ1-4, with D perhaps TRBD1 (6 bases). V lost 1 base and J 7 bases, leaving 11 bases between the germline ends. CDR3 size: 14 residues. CDR1 is SGHNT, CDR2 YYREEE, per germline (reference sequence). The chain's CDR3 is CASSLFGGGEKLFF. The CDR3, as DNA: TGTGCCAGCAGCTTGTTCGGGGGCGGTGAAAAACTGTTTTTT.

The rearrangement uses TRBV11-1 and TRBJ2-7, with D uncertain. Germline assignment: CDR1 SGHAT and CDR2 FQDESV (reference sequence). This CDR3 comprises 12 residues. With 7 bases removed from V and 5 bases from J, the gap between germline ends came to 12 bases. Here the CDR3 reads CASNHERHEQYF. Here the CDR3 DNA reads TGTGCCAGCAACCATGAGAGGCACGAGCAGTACTTC.